The entry below gives a single TCR beta chain sequence along with its context. TCRdb's copy holds only in-frame clones and misses some; the assay was immunoSEQ multiplex PCR. The table lists tens of thousands of clones, 91% of them singletons. The V gene's germline CDR1 is MNHEY and CDR2 SVGAGI. Trimming left V 8 bases short and J 2 bases short, with 12 bases between. This CDR3 is 14 amino acids long. These data come from a study of T cell changes during pregnancy in multiple sclerosis. The chain couples TRBV6-5 to TRBJ2-2; D remains unclear. The clonotype originates from a female donor with multiple sclerosis, enrolled in a pregnancy study. The sample consisted of CD4+ T cells from peripheral blood mononuclear cells, taken in the first trimester of pregnancy. This CDR3 reads CASVALYNTGELFF. CDR3 coding DNA: TGTGCCAGCGTCGCACTATATAACACCGGGGAGCTGTTTTTT.